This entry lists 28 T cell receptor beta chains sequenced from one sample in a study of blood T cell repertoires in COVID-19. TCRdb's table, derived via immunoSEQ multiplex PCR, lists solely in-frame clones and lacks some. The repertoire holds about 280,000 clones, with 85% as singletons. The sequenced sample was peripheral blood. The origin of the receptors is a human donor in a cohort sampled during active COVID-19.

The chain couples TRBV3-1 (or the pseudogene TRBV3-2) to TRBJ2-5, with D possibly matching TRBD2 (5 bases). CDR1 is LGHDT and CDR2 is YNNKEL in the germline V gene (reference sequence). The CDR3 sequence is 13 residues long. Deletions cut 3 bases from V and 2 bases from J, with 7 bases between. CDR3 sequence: CASSHGVQETQYF. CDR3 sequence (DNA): TGTGCCAGCAGCCACGGGGTGCAAGAGACCCAGTACTTC.

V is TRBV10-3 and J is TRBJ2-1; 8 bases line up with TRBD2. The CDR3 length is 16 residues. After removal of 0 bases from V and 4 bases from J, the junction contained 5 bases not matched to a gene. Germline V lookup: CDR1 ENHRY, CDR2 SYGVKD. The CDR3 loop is CAISESGSGGYNEQFF. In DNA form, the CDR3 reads TGTGCCATCAGTGAGTCGGGGAGCGGGGGTTACAATGAGCAGTTCTTC.

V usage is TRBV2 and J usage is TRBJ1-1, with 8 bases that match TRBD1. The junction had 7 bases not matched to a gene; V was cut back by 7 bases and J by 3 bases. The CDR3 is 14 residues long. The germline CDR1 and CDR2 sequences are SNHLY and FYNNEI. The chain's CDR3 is CASTQAGGYTEAFF. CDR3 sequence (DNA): TGTGCCAGCACTCAAGCAGGGGGCTACACTGAAGCTTTCTTT.

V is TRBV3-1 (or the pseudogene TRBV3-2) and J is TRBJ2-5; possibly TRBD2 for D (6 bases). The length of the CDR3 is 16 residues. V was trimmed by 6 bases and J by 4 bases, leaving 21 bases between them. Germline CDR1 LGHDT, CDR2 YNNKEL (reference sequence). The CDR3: CASSVVAAPGRETQYF. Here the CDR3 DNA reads TGTGCCAGCAGTGTTGTAGCGGCCCCAGGGCGAGAGACCCAGTACTTC.

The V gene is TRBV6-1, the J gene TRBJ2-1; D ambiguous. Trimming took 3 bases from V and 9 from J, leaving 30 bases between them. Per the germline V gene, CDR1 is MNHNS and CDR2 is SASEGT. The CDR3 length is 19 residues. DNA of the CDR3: TGTGCCAGCAGTGACCCTAAGCACCCGGCTAGTTCTTTGGTCGGTGAGCAGTTCTTC. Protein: CASSDPKHPASSLVGEQFF.

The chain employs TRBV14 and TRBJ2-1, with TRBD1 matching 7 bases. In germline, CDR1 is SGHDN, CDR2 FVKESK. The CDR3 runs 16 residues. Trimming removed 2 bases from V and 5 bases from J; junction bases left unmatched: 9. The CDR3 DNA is TGTGCCAGCAGCCAATACGCCGGGACAGCGAACAATGAGCAGTTCTTC. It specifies CASSQYAGTANNEQFF.

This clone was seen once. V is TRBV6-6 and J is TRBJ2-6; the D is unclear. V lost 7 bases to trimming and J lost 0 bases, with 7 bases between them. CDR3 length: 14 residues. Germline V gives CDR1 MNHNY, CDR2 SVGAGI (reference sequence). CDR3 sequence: CASTSSSGANVLTF. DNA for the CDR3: TGTGCCAGCACATCATCCTCTGGGGCCAACGTCCTGACTTTC.

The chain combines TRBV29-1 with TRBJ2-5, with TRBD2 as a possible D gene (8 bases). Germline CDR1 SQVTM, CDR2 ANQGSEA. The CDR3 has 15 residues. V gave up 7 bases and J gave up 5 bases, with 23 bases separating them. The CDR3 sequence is CSALRQGLGRETQYF. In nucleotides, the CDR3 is TGCAGCGCCTTGAGACAGGGACTAGGACGGGAGACCCAGTACTTC.

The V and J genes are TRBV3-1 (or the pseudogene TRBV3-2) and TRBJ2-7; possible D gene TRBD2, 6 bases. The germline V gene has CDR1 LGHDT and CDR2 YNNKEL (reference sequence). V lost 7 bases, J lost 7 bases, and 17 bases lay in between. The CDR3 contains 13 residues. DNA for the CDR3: TGTGCCAGCACCGCATCTTGGGGGAGGGAGCAGTACTTC. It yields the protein CASTASWGREQYF.

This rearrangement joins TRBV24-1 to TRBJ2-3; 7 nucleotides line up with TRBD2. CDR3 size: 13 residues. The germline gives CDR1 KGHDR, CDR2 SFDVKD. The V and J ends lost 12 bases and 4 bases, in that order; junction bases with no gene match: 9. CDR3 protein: CAAGPGGADTQYF. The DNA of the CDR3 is TGTGCCGCCGGACCGGGAGGTGCAGATACGCAGTATTTT.

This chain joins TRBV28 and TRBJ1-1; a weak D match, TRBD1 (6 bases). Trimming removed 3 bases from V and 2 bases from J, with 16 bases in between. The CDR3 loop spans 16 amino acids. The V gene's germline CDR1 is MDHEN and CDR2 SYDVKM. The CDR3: CASSFGQLWGNTEAFF. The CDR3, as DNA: TGTGCCAGCAGTTTTGGACAGCTCTGGGGAAACACTGAAGCTTTCTTT.

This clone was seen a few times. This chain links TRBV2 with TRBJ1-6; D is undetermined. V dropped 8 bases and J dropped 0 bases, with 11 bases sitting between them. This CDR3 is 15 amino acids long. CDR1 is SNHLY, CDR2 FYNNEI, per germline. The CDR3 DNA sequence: TGTGCCAGCTCGTCACCGAGCTCCTATAATTCACCCCTCCACTTT. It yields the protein CASSSPSSYNSPLHF. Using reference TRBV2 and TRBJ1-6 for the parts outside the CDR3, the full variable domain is EPEVTQTPSHQVTQMGQEVILRCVPISNHLYFYWYRQILGQKVEFLVSFYNNEISEKSEIFDDQFSVERPDGSNFTLKIRSTKLEDSAMYFCASSSPSSYNSPLHFGNGTRLTVT.

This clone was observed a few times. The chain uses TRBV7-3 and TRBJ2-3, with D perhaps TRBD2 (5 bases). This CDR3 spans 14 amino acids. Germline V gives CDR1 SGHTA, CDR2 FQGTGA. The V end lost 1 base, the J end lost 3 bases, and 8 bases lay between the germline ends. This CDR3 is CASSLSGLTDTQYF. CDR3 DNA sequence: TGTGCCAGCAGCTTAAGCGGGTTGACAGATACGCAGTATTTT.

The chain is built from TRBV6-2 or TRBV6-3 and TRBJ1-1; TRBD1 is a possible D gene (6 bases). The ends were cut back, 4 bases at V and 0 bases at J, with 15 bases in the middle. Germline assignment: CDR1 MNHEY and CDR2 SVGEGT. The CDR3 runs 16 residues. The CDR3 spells CASSSGQSSLNTEAFF. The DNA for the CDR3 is TGTGCCAGCAGTTCCGGACAGAGCTCTTTGAACACTGAAGCTTTCTTT.

The CDR3 spells CASSLWTGEGNEQFF. In nucleotides, the CDR3 is TGTGCCAGCAGCTTATGGACAGGGGAGGGGAATGAGCAGTTCTTC. J is TRBJ2-1 and V is TRBV7-8; 9 bases are shared with TRBD1. V was pared by 2 bases and J by 7 bases, with 6 bases of the junction left unmatched. This CDR3 is built from 15 residues. Germline loops: CDR1 SGHVS, CDR2 FQNEAQ.

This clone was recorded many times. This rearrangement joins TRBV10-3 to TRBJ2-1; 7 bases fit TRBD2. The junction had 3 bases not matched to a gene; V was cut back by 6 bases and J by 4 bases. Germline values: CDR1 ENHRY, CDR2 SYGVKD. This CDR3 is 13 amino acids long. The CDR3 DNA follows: TGTGCCATCAGAAGTAGCGGGTACAATGAGCAGTTCTTC. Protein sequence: CAIRSSGYNEQFF.

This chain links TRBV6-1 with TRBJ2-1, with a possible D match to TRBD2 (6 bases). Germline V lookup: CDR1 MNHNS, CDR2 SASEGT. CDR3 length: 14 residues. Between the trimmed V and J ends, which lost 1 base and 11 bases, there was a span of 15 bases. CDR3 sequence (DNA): TGTGCCAGCAGTGAAGGTCAGGGCGGGGCCCAGCAGTTCTTC. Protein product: CASSEGQGGAQQFF.

CDR3 bases: TGTGCAAGTCGTCCCGGGACAGGAGAAGCTTTCTTT. The encoded protein is CASRPGTGEAFF. V is TRBV12-2 and J is TRBJ1-1; TRBD1 was called by the table and not checked on the DNA. TRBV12-2 is a listed pseudogene. This CDR3 is 12 amino acids long.

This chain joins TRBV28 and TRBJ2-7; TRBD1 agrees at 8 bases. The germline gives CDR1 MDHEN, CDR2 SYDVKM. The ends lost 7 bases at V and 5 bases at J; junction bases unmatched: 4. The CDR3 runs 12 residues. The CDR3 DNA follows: TGTGCCAGCAACTCGGACAGGGACGAGCAGTACTTC. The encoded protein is CASNSDRDEQYF.

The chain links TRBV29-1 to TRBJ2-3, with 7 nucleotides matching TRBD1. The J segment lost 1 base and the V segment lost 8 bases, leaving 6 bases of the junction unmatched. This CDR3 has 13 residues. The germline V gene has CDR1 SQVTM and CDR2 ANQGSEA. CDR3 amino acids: CSLRGTGTDTQYF. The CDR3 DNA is TGCAGCCTGAGGGGGACAGGCACAGATACGCAGTATTTT.

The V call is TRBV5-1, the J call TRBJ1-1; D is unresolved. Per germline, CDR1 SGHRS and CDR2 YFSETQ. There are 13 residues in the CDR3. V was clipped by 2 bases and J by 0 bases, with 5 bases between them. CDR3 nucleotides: TGCGCCAGCAGCTTAGAGATGAACACTGAAGCTTTCTTT. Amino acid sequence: CASSLEMNTEAFF. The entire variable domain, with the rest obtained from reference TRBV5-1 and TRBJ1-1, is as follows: KAGVTQTPRYLIKTRGQQVTLSCSPISGHRSVSWYQQTPGQGLQFLFEYFSETQRNKGNFPGRFSGRQFSNSRSEMNVSTLELGDSALYLCASSLEMNTEAFFGQGTRLTVV.

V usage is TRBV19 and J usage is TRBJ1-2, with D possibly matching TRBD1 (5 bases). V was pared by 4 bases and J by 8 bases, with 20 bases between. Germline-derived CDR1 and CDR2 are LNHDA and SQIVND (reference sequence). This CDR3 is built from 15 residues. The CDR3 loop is CASSRITGDWKGYTF. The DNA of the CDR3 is TGTGCCAGTAGTAGAATCACAGGTGACTGGAAAGGCTACACCTTC. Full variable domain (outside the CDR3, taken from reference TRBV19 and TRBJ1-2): DGGITQSPKYLFRKEGQNVTLSCEQNLNHDAMYWYRQDPGQGLRLIYYSQIVNDFQKGDIAEGYSVSREKKESFPLTVTSAQKNPTAFYLCASSRITGDWKGYTFGSGTRLTVV.

The CDR3 region has the DNA TGTGCCAGCAGTGGGGGGCCCGGTGGAACTGGGTCCGAGCAGTTCTTC. Translation gives CASSGGPGGTGSEQFF. V is TRBV6-4 and J is TRBJ2-1; a possible D gene is TRBD1 (6 bases). V was pared by 4 bases and J by 10 bases, with 23 bases between. The germline gives CDR1 MRHNA, CDR2 SNTAGT. This CDR3 region has 16 residues.

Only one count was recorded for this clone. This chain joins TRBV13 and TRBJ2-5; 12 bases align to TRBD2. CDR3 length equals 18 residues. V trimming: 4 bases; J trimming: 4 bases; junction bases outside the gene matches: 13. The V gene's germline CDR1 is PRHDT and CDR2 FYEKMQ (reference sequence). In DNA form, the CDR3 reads TGTGCCAGCAGCTCGACCCTCCTAGCGGGAGGGAGGGGAGAGACCCAGTACTTC. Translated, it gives CASSSTLLAGGRGETQYF.

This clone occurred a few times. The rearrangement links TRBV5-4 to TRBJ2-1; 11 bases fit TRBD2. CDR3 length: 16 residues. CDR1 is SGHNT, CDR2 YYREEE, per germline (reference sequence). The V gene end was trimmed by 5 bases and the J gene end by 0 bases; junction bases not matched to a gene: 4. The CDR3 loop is CASSLAGGDSYNEQFF. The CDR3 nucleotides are TGTGCCAGCAGTCTAGCGGGAGGCGACTCCTACAATGAGCAGTTCTTC.

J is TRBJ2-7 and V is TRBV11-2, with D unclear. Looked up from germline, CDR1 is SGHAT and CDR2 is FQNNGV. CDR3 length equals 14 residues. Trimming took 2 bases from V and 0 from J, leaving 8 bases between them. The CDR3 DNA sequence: TGTGCCAGCAGCTTAAGTTACAACTCCTACGAGCAGTACTTC. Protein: CASSLSYNSYEQYF. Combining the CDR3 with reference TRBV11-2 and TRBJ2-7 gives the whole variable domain EAGVAQSPRYKIIEKRQSVAFWCNPISGHATLYWYQQILGQGPKLLIQFQNNGVVDDSQLPKDRFSAERLKGVDSTLKIQPAKLEDSAVYLCASSLSYNSYEQYFGPGTRLTVT.

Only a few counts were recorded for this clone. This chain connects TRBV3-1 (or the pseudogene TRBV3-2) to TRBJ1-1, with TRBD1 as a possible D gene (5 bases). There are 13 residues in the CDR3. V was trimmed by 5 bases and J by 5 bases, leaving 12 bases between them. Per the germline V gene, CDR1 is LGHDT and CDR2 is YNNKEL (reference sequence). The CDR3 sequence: CASSSMEGTEAFF. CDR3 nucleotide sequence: TGTGCCAGCAGCTCAATGGAGGGGACTGAAGCTTTCTTT.

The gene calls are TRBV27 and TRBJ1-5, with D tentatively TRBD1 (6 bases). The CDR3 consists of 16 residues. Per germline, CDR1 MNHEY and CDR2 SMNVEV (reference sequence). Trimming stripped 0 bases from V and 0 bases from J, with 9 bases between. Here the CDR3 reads CASSLSLDSSNQPQHF. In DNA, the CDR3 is TGTGCCAGCAGTTTATCCCTGGACAGTAGCAATCAGCCCCAGCATTTT.